Detailed here is one T cell receptor (beta chain). Antigen specificity is unknown. This sample is drawn from a study of radiation and T cells in renal cell carcinoma. Overall study findings and caveats: Compared with controls, irradiated tumors had more, larger dominant CDR3 motifs.

The data were produced by immunoSEQ multiplex PCR, yet TCRdb's version contains in-frame clones alone and is incomplete. The profile shows around 16,000 clones, 56% of them singletons. Treatment given: treatment-naive control, cytoreductive nephrectomy. This CDR3 has 19 amino acids. CDR1 is SNHLY and CDR2 is FYNNEI in the germline V gene. V lost 7 bases, J lost 5 bases, and 21 bases stayed unmatched. J is TRBJ1-5 and V is TRBV2, with 9 bases aligning to TRBD1. Sequences were derived from tumor tissue, sampled from a patient whose treatment was nephrectomy without radiotherapy. The origin of this receptor is a man in his fifties or sixties with renal cell carcinoma. CDR3 in amino acids: CASKGVVTGGMVGDQPQHF. The CDR3 DNA reads as TGTGCCAGCAAGGGGGTTGTGACAGGGGGAATGGTGGGTGATCAGCCCCAGCATTTT.